A selection of T cell receptor beta chains follows, all from one sample in a study of T-cell memory formation after mild COVID-19. TCRdb re-analysed the 5' RACE reads in MiXCR, keeping a single row per CDR3 protein. The data show 250,000 to 300,000 distinct CDR3 sequences, more than 15% seen once. The specimen sequenced was PBMCs or a T cell subset sorted from them (not recorded which). All receptors derive from a man between 18 and 35 years old who had mild COVID-19 (a few samples of this study predate the infection). Cell type and time point are not known. Both conserved end residues are part of each CDR3. The D gene is left open where the match is weak. The size entry is marked missing in some rows and otherwise reads once, few, many or a size class.

abundance: few; v_gene: TRBV5-1; d_gene: NA; j_gene: TRBJ1-1; CDR3nt: TGCGCCAGCACTCCGGGGACCGGGAGAGTAAACGCTGAAGCTTTCTTT; CDR3aa: CASTPGTGRVNAEAFF
abundance: few; v_gene: TRBV2; d_gene: NA; j_gene: TRBJ2-2; CDR3nt: TGTGCCGTAGGGGACTGGTCCCCCGGGGAGCTGTTTTTT; CDR3aa: CAVGDWSPGELFF
abundance: NA; v_gene: TRBV19; d_gene: TRBD1; j_gene: TRBJ1-3; CDR3nt: TGTGCCAGTAGTATCGGACAGGGTGCTGGAAACACCATATATTTT; CDR3aa: CASSIGQGAGNTIYF
abundance: few; v_gene: TRBV2; d_gene: NA; j_gene: TRBJ1-1; CDR3nt: TGTGCCAGCAGTCGGGACTACACTGAAGCTTTCTTT; CDR3aa: CASSRDYTEAFF
abundance: few; v_gene: TRBV6-5; d_gene: TRBD1; j_gene: TRBJ2-3; CDR3nt: TGTGCCAGCAACTCGGGACAGGGATGGGGAGATACGCAGTATTTT; CDR3aa: CASNSGQGWGDTQYF
abundance: many; v_gene: TRBV6-1; d_gene: NA; j_gene: TRBJ2-2; CDR3nt: TGTGCCAGCAGAGGACCTAACACCGGGGAGCTGTTTTTT; CDR3aa: CASRGPNTGELFF
abundance: NA; v_gene: TRBV27; d_gene: TRBD2; j_gene: TRBJ2-3; CDR3nt: TGTGCCAGCAGTTTGGGGGGGACGACAGATACGCAGTATTTT; CDR3aa: CASSLGGTTDTQYF
abundance: NA; v_gene: TRBV20-1; d_gene: NA; j_gene: TRBJ1-5; CDR3nt: TGCAGTGCTAGAGTCAGCAATCAGCCCCAGCATTTT; CDR3aa: CSARVSNQPQHF
abundance: few; v_gene: TRBV6-5; d_gene: NA; j_gene: TRBJ1-1; CDR3nt: NA; CDR3aa: CASSYYGGVGIGSASF
abundance: NA; v_gene: TRBV7-8; d_gene: TRBD1; j_gene: TRBJ2-3; CDR3nt: TGTGCCAGCAGCTTAGAAGGGACAGGGTTCGCAGATACGCAGTATTTT; CDR3aa: CASSLEGTGFADTQYF
abundance: NA; v_gene: TRBV3-1; d_gene: NA; j_gene: TRBJ2-7; CDR3nt: TGTGCCAGCAGCCACCAACAGGTGGTTCCCTACGAGCAGTACTTC; CDR3aa: CASSHQQVVPYEQYF
abundance: NA; v_gene: TRBV4-3; d_gene: NA; j_gene: TRBJ2-3; CDR3nt: TGCGCCAGCAGCCCCCTATGGGGAGTTACAGATACGCAGTATTTT; CDR3aa: CASSPLWGVTDTQYF
abundance: NA; v_gene: TRBV6-5; d_gene: TRBD1; j_gene: TRBJ1-6; CDR3nt: TGTGCCAGCAGTTCGACAGGGAGGGAACTACCCCTCCACTTT; CDR3aa: CASSSTGRELPLHF
abundance: many; v_gene: TRBV19; d_gene: TRBD1; j_gene: TRBJ2-3; CDR3nt: TGTGCCAGTCGACAGGGGCCCTCAGATACGCAGTATTTT; CDR3aa: CASRQGPSDTQYF
abundance: NA; v_gene: TRBV6-2/TRBV6-3; d_gene: NA; j_gene: TRBJ1-2; CDR3nt: TGTGCCAGCAGTCTCGGGATACTCCTTAACTATGGCTACACCTTC; CDR3aa: CASSLGILLNYGYTF
abundance: NA; v_gene: TRBV12-3/TRBV12-4; d_gene: TRBD1; j_gene: TRBJ1-4; CDR3nt: TGTGCCAGCAGTCCCGGACAGGCGGGGGAAAAACTGTTTTTT; CDR3aa: CASSPGQAGEKLFF
abundance: NA; v_gene: TRBV20-1; d_gene: TRBD2; j_gene: TRBJ2-5; CDR3nt: TGCAGTGGGGAGCGGGGTATCCAAGAGACCCAGTACTTC; CDR3aa: CSGERGIQETQYF
abundance: few; v_gene: TRBV2; d_gene: TRBD1; j_gene: TRBJ1-2; CDR3nt: TGTGCCAGCAGGTCGGACAGGGTATTCTACACCTTC; CDR3aa: CASRSDRVFYTF
abundance: few; v_gene: TRBV7-9; d_gene: NA; j_gene: TRBJ2-2; CDR3nt: TGTGCCAGCAGCACCGCCGGGGAGCTGTTTTTT; CDR3aa: CASSTAGELFF
abundance: many; v_gene: TRBV4-1; d_gene: TRBD1; j_gene: TRBJ1-1; CDR3nt: TGCGCCAGCAGCCCCCGGACAGGGCTGAACACTGAAGCTTTCTTT; CDR3aa: CASSPRTGLNTEAFF
abundance: NA; v_gene: TRBV29-1; d_gene: NA; j_gene: TRBJ2-5; CDR3nt: TGCAGCGTTGAAGATACAGGGCTTTGGGAGACCCAGTACTTC; CDR3aa: CSVEDTGLWETQYF
abundance: few; v_gene: TRBV6-5; d_gene: NA; j_gene: TRBJ2-2; CDR3nt: TGTGCCAGCAGGCCCGGGTTGAACACCGGGGAGCTGTTTTTT; CDR3aa: CASRPGLNTGELFF
abundance: few; v_gene: TRBV29-1; d_gene: TRBD1; j_gene: TRBJ2-1; CDR3nt: TGCAGCGTTACTGGGACAGGGGGGTACAATGAGCAGTTCTTC; CDR3aa: CSVTGTGGYNEQFF
abundance: NA; v_gene: TRBV12-3/TRBV12-4; d_gene: NA; j_gene: TRBJ2-2; CDR3nt: TGTGCCAGCAGGACGATGAACACCGGGGAGCTGTTTTTT; CDR3aa: CASRTMNTGELFF
abundance: few; v_gene: TRBV12-3/TRBV12-4; d_gene: NA; j_gene: TRBJ1-6; CDR3nt: TGTGCCAGCAACCTGGGACCGGGTTCACCCCTCCACTTT; CDR3aa: CASNLGPGSPLHF
abundance: few; v_gene: TRBV29-1; d_gene: NA; j_gene: TRBJ1-2; CDR3nt: TGCAGCGTTGAAGATCGGGTCGGGTCGAACACCTTC; CDR3aa: CSVEDRVGSNTF
abundance: NA; v_gene: TRBV20-1; d_gene: NA; j_gene: TRBJ1-5; CDR3nt: TGCAGTGCTAGGCAGGCCCAGGGGCCCCAGCATTTT; CDR3aa: CSARQAQGPQHF
abundance: NA; v_gene: TRBV4-1; d_gene: NA; j_gene: TRBJ2-3; CDR3nt: TGCGCCAGCCGTAGCCGGGACACCCTAAGCACAGATACGCAGTATTTT; CDR3aa: CASRSRDTLSTDTQYF
abundance: few; v_gene: TRBV7-2; d_gene: NA; j_gene: TRBJ1-3; CDR3nt: TGTGCCAGCACCCAAAGTTCTCTTCCCTCTGGAAACACCATATATTTT; CDR3aa: CASTQSSLPSGNTIYF
abundance: few; v_gene: TRBV12-5; d_gene: TRBD1; j_gene: TRBJ2-7; CDR3nt: TGTGCTAGTGGTTTGACTCCGGGACAGGGCGGCTACGAGCAGTACTTC; CDR3aa: CASGLTPGQGGYEQYF
abundance: few; v_gene: TRBV5-1; d_gene: TRBD1; j_gene: TRBJ2-3; CDR3nt: TGCGCCAGCAGACCCGGGACAGGGGGTGACACGCAGTATTTT; CDR3aa: CASRPGTGGDTQYF
abundance: NA; v_gene: TRBV7-8; d_gene: NA; j_gene: TRBJ2-5; CDR3nt: TGTGCCAGCATCCCGTCTTTAGCGGCGGAGACCCAGTACTTC; CDR3aa: CASIPSLAAETQYF
abundance: few; v_gene: TRBV4-3; d_gene: TRBD1; j_gene: TRBJ2-7; CDR3nt: TGCGCCAGCAGCCAGAGCGGGACAGGGGTTTCCGAGCAGTACTTC; CDR3aa: CASSQSGTGVSEQYF
abundance: many; v_gene: TRBV6-5; d_gene: NA; j_gene: TRBJ1-2; CDR3nt: TGTGCCAGCAGTTACGGAGCCAGCTTTTATGGCTACACCTTC; CDR3aa: CASSYGASFYGYTF
abundance: few; v_gene: TRBV3-1; d_gene: TRBD2; j_gene: TRBJ2-1; CDR3nt: TGTGCCAGCAGGGGTAGCGGGGGAAGCTCCTACAATGAGCAGTTCTTC; CDR3aa: CASRGSGGSSYNEQFF
abundance: NA; v_gene: TRBV11-2; d_gene: TRBD2; j_gene: TRBJ2-3; CDR3nt: TGTGCCAGCAGACGCGGGGGGGCCGAGGCAGATACGCAGTATTTT; CDR3aa: CASRRGGAEADTQYF
abundance: NA; v_gene: TRBV12-3/TRBV12-4; d_gene: NA; j_gene: TRBJ2-3; CDR3nt: TGTGCCAGCAGCCTAGGGGGGGCGTATACGCAGTATTTT; CDR3aa: CASSLGGAYTQYF
abundance: few; v_gene: TRBV20-1; d_gene: NA; j_gene: TRBJ2-5; CDR3nt: TGCAGTGCTAGAGACCCTGACGGGGGCAGGGAGACCCAGTACTTC; CDR3aa: CSARDPDGGRETQYF
abundance: few; v_gene: TRBV6-2/TRBV6-3; d_gene: NA; j_gene: TRBJ2-2; CDR3nt: TGTGCCAGCAGATTAGGGTCCGGGGAGCTGTTTTTT; CDR3aa: CASRLGSGELFF
abundance: NA; v_gene: TRBV7-6; d_gene: NA; j_gene: TRBJ1-1; CDR3nt: TGTGCCAGCAGCCCAGGCGGGACGAGGACTGAAGCTTTCTTT; CDR3aa: CASSPGGTRTEAFF
abundance: few; v_gene: TRBV6-5; d_gene: NA; j_gene: TRBJ2-1; CDR3nt: TGTGCCAGCGGGGCCGGGACCCTTCCCTTCAATGAGCAGTTCTTC; CDR3aa: CASGAGTLPFNEQFF
abundance: NA; v_gene: TRBV6-2/TRBV6-3; d_gene: NA; j_gene: TRBJ2-1; CDR3nt: TGTGCCAGCAGCTGGCGACAGGTTTCGAATGAGCAGTTCTTC; CDR3aa: CASSWRQVSNEQFF
abundance: NA; v_gene: TRBV7-8; d_gene: NA; j_gene: TRBJ2-2; CDR3nt: TGTGCCAGCAGCTTAGCGTATGGCACCGGGGAGCTGTTTTTT; CDR3aa: CASSLAYGTGELFF
abundance: few; v_gene: TRBV2; d_gene: NA; j_gene: TRBJ2-3; CDR3nt: TGTGCCAGCAGTGCTCGGGGGGCAAGTCCAGATACGCAGTATTTT; CDR3aa: CASSARGASPDTQYF
abundance: few; v_gene: TRBV4-1; d_gene: NA; j_gene: TRBJ1-2; CDR3nt: TGCGCCAGCAGCCAAGATATCCCGTCGAGGCGGGGGAGCTATGGCTACACCTTC; CDR3aa: CASSQDIPSRRGSYGYTF
abundance: many; v_gene: TRBV7-6; d_gene: TRBD1; j_gene: TRBJ1-1; CDR3nt: TGTGCCAGCAGCTTAGGGACAGGGTTAAAGACTGAAGCTTTCTTT; CDR3aa: CASSLGTGLKTEAFF
abundance: few; v_gene: TRBV18; d_gene: NA; j_gene: TRBJ2-3; CDR3nt: TGTGCCAGCTCTACCGTGGGGAGCACAGATACGCAGTATTTT; CDR3aa: CASSTVGSTDTQYF
abundance: many; v_gene: TRBV7-9; d_gene: NA; j_gene: TRBJ2-1; CDR3nt: TGTGCCAGCAGCTCGTCTACCCCTCGTCCGAGCTCCTACAATGAGCAGTTCTTC; CDR3aa: CASSSSTPRPSSYNEQFF
abundance: NA; v_gene: TRBV18; d_gene: NA; j_gene: TRBJ2-1; CDR3nt: TGTGCCAGCTCACCAGGTAGAGGGATTCGCTACAATGAGCAGTTCTTC; CDR3aa: CASSPGRGIRYNEQFF
abundance: few; v_gene: TRBV4-3; d_gene: NA; j_gene: TRBJ2-1; CDR3nt: TGCGCCAGCAGCCAAGGGAGGACATTCCGGGAGCAGTTCTTC; CDR3aa: CASSQGRTFREQFF
abundance: NA; v_gene: TRBV30; d_gene: NA; j_gene: TRBJ2-3; CDR3nt: TGTGCCTGGAGTTGGGCAGTAGATACGCAGTATTTT; CDR3aa: CAWSWAVDTQYF
abundance: many; v_gene: TRBV11-2; d_gene: NA; j_gene: TRBJ2-3; CDR3nt: TGTGCCAGCAGCTTAAGGGACAGCACAGATACGCAGTATTTT; CDR3aa: CASSLRDSTDTQYF
abundance: medium-sized; v_gene: TRBV6-1; d_gene: TRBD1; j_gene: TRBJ1-2; CDR3nt: TGTGCCAGCAGTGAGACAGGGGCAACTAACTATGGCTACACCTTC; CDR3aa: CASSETGATNYGYTF
abundance: many; v_gene: TRBV13; d_gene: NA; j_gene: TRBJ2-2; CDR3nt: TGTGCCAGCAGCTTAGTGGGTCGGAACACCGGGGAGCTGTTTTTT; CDR3aa: CASSLVGRNTGELFF
abundance: NA; v_gene: TRBV5-6; d_gene: NA; j_gene: TRBJ2-6; CDR3nt: TGTGCCAGCAGCTTGACACGGGGGGCGCTTTCTGGGGCCAACGTCCTGACTTTC; CDR3aa: CASSLTRGALSGANVLTF